This note documents a single T cell receptor (beta chain) sequence. The target antigen is unknown. The CDR3 has 18 residues. V dropped 3 bases and J dropped 5 bases, with 20 bases sitting between them. Germline CDR1 is KGHSH and CDR2 is LQKENI. This specimen belongs to a study of cytomegalovirus exposure and HLA in healthy donors. Looking at the study overall: Samples from HLA-typed donors yielded approximately 88 million unique TCRs in an early data release. Findings and caveats of the study: Researchers had no immune exposure information except CMV serostatus available.

Both 60 Vbeta primers and 13 Jbeta primers went into the PCR. Only in-frame clones appear in the TCRdb table, and some are missing; sequencing was by immunoSEQ multiplex PCR. Of about 230,000 clones in the sample, roughly 89% are singletons; the top ten hold approximately 1%. The sequencing input was PBMCs. The receptor's source is a woman between 18 and 29 years old in good health and CMV-seronegative. The chain has TRBV18 and TRBJ1-6, with D possibly TRBD1 on 5 matching bases. The CDR3, as DNA: TGTGCCAGCTCACCCTTGGCTACCCGACAGTCCGATAATTCACCCCTCCACTTT. It is translated as CASSPLATRQSDNSPLHF.